This T cell receptor (beta chain) derives from a study of T cells in localized non-small cell lung cancer. Study conclusions and caveats: Uninvolved adjacent lung, not tumor, had the highest T cell clonality.

The CDR3 runs 12 residues. Germline CDR1 SGHVS, CDR2 FNYEAQ. V dropped 2 bases and J dropped 4 bases, with 4 bases sitting between them. Libraries were prepared by immunoSEQ multiplex PCR; TCRdb keeps only in-frame clonotypes and omits some of them. The sample carries more than 30,000 clones, 88% recorded once. Points on this clone: The antigen remains unidentified.

The sample was peripheral blood mononuclear cells, taken before any cancer treatment. This chain connects TRBV7-6 to TRBJ2-3, with D hard to call. This receptor was obtained from a woman between 40 and 69 years old with stage III lung adenocarcinoma. Written as DNA, the CDR3 is TGTGCCAGCAGCTTAACGGCAGATACGCAGTATTTT. As protein: CASSLTADTQYF.